This T cell receptor (beta chain) is from a study of CD8 T cells in Susac syndrome. Findings and limits, study-wide: It was acknowledged in the study that its TCR sequencing and HLA analysis involved a relatively small number of individuals.

Random hexamers served to reverse transcribe about 0.45 to 1 ug RNA. With immunoSEQ multiplex PCR, TCR beta CDR3 was amplified across 54 Vbeta and 13 Jbeta. TCRdb reanalysed the immunoSEQ multiplex PCR reads using MiXCR and keeps one entry per CDR3 protein. The data contain about 150,000 distinct CDR3 sequences, around 95% of them singletons. This clonotype was detected once. The antigen is unknown. V was clipped by 5 bases and J by 7 bases; unmatched bases: 7. The CDR3 covers 14 residues. Germline V gives CDR1 SEHNR, CDR2 FQNEAQ (reference sequence). High-throughput TCR beta sequencing covered peripheral CD8+ and CD4+ T cells.

Specimen: CD8+ T cells from PBMCs. This TCR was recovered from a human donor with multiple sclerosis. The chain carries TRBV7-9 and TRBJ1-5, with 8 bases fitting TRBD1. DNA of the CDR3: TGTGCCAGCAGCACAGGACAGGGTAAACAGCCCCAGCATTTT. Translated, it gives CASSTGQGKQPQHF. Filled out from reference TRBV7-9 and TRBJ1-5, the complete variable domain reads DTGVSQNPRHKITKRGQNVTFRCDPISEHNRLYWYRQTLGQGPEFLTYFQNEAQLEKSRLLSDRFSAERPKGSFSTLEIQRTEQGDSAMYLCASSTGQGKQPQHFGDGTRLSIL.